These T cell receptor beta chains were read from a single sample in a study of blood T cell repertoires in COVID-19. Repertoires were generated with immunoSEQ multiplex PCR, while TCRdb's copy carries only in-frame clones and drops some. The data contain around 200,000 clones, more than 70% of them singletons. Sequencing used peripheral blood. The receptor set was obtained from a man in his fifties with active or convalescent COVID-19. Both conserved end residues are part of each CDR3. The D gene is left open where the match is weak. Rows may omit the clone size; those that give it use once, few, many or a size class.

-,TRBJ2-2,TRBD1,TRBV10-3,TGTGCCATCAGTGACCGGACAGGGAAGGCCCGGAACACCGGGGAGCTGTTTTTT,CAISDRTGKARNTGELFF
-,TRBJ2-3,-,TRBV24-1,TGTGCCACCAGTGATTTCTCCCCCACAGATACGCAGTATTTT,CATSDFSPTDTQYF
-,TRBJ2-3,-,TRBV14,TGTGCCAGCAGCAGACGGACTCCCCGGTGGGATACGCAGTATTTT,CASSRRTPRWDTQYF
-,TRBJ2-2,TRBD1,TRBV7-9,TGTGCCAGCAGCTCGCCAGACAGGGGGCGAACCGGGGAGCTGTTTTTT,CASSSPDRGRTGELFF
-,TRBJ1-2,-,TRBV13,TGTGCCAGCAGCTCCCGGCAGGCCTACTATGGCTACACCTTC,CASSSRQAYYGYTF
-,TRBJ1-1,-,TRBV3-1/TRBV3-2,TGTGCCAGCAGCCAATCTGGGCCGGCTGAAGCTTTCTTT,CASSQSGPAEAFF
-,TRBJ2-1,TRBD1,TRBV7-8,TGTGCCAGCAGCTATAATACCCCAGGACAGGGATACAATGAGCAGTTCTTC,CASSYNTPGQGYNEQFF
few,TRBJ2-7,TRBD1,TRBV2,TGTGCCAGCAGGACAGGGGGGAGGCTCGAGCAGTACTTC,CASRTGGRLEQYF
-,TRBJ2-1,TRBD2,TRBV7-3,TGTGCCAGCAGCTACCCGGGGGGTACCAATGAGCAGTTCTTC,CASSYPGGTNEQFF
-,TRBJ2-3,TRBD1,TRBV19,TGTGCCAGTAGCCGACCGGGACAGGGCACAGATACGCAGTATTTT,CASSRPGQGTDTQYF
few,TRBJ1-1,-,TRBV4-1,TGCGCCAGCAGCCAATCCCGGGGCGCGGGACCGGAGAACACTGAAGCTTTCTTT,CASSQSRGAGPENTEAFF
-,TRBJ1-1,TRBD1,TRBV28,TGTGCCAGCAGTGGACAGGGGTCTCCGAACACTGAAGCTTTCTTT,CASSGQGSPNTEAFF
-,TRBJ2-1,-,TRBV7-3,TGTGCCAGCAGCTTTGAGTCGAACAGGCGCTACAATGAGCAGTTCTTC,CASSFESNRRYNEQFF
few,TRBJ2-5,-,TRBV7-9,TGTGCCAGCAGCTCCTCCAAGATGGGCGTCCAAGAGACCCAGTACTTC,CASSSSKMGVQETQYF
-,TRBJ2-1,-,TRBV6-2/TRBV6-3,TGTGCCAGCAGTTACCGGGCAGGGAATGAGCAGTTCTTC,CASSYRAGNEQFF
-,TRBJ2-1,TRBD2,TRBV19,TGTGCCAGTGTCAGCCCCGGACTAGCGGGCTCGTACAATGAGCAGTTCTTC,CASVSPGLAGSYNEQFF
-,TRBJ2-1,-,TRBV7-9,TGTGCCAGCAGCCTCCCAACCAGGAGGGAGCAGTTCTTC,CASSLPTRREQFF
-,TRBJ1-6,-,TRBV7-9,TGTGCCAGCAGCCCCGGTCCTAATTCACCCCTCCACTTT,CASSPGPNSPLHF
-,TRBJ1-6,TRBD1,TRBV19,TGTGCCAGCTGGACAGGGCGCTCACCCCTCCACTTT,CASWTGRSPLHF
few,TRBJ1-2,TRBD1,TRBV28,TGTGCCAGCATGCCAGGGGGCACCGTCCTCTATGGCTACACCTTC,CASMPGGTVLYGYTF
-,TRBJ1-5,-,TRBV19,TGTGCCAGTAGTATACCTCGGGTCGACGGCAATCAGCCCCAGCATTTT,CASSIPRVDGNQPQHF
-,TRBJ1-1,TRBD1,TRBV13,TGTGCCAGCAGCTTAGGGGGACAGGGAATGAACGCTGAAGCTTTCTTT,CASSLGGQGMNAEAFF
-,TRBJ2-7,TRBD2,TRBV5-3,TGTGCCAGAAGCTCCCCTAGCGGGAGGGCCGTCAACGAGCAGTACTTC,CARSSPSGRAVNEQYF
-,TRBJ1-4,TRBD1,TRBV5-1,TGCGCCAGCAGCCTAGACAGGGATAATGAAAAACTGTTTTTT,CASSLDRDNEKLFF
-,TRBJ2-5,-,TRBV6-6,TGTGCCAGCAGTCTCCCGGGGACCCAGTACTTC,CASSLPGTQYF
-,TRBJ1-2,TRBD1,TRBV4-2,TGTGCCAGCAGCCTTGTTCTGGACAGGGGGCGCCGGGTGGGCTACACCTTC,CASSLVLDRGRRVGYTF
few,TRBJ2-7,TRBD1,TRBV12-5,TGTGCTAGTGGTTTGTGGGGACAGACCTACGAGCAGTACTTC,CASGLWGQTYEQYF
once,TRBJ1-5,-,TRBV2,TGTGCCAGCAGTTACAGGGTGGGCAATCAGCCCCAGCATTTT,CASSYRVGNQPQHF
-,TRBJ2-7,TRBD1,TRBV6-5,TGTGCCAGCAGCGGACAGGGCCTCGAGCAGTACTTC,CASSGQGLEQYF
-,TRBJ2-5,TRBD1,TRBV14,TGTGCCAGCAGTAACGCCGGGACAGGGGCCCCCGGGACCCAGTACTTC,CASSNAGTGAPGTQYF
-,TRBJ1-2,-,TRBV14,TGTGCCAGCAGCCACGATTATAAGGGTACCGGCGGGGGCTACACCTTC,CASSHDYKGTGGGYTF